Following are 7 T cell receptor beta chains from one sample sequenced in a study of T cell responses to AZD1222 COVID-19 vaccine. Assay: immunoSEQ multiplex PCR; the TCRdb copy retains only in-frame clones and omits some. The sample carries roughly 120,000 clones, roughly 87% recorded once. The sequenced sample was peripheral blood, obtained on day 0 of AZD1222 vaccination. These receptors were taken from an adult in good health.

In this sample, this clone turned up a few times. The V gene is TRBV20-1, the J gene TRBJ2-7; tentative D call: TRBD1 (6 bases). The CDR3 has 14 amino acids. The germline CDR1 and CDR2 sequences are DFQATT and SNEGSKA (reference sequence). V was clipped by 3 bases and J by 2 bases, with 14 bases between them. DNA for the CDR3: TGCAGTGCTAGTACTTTGGACAGCGCCTACGAGCAGTACTTC. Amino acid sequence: CSASTLDSAYEQYF.

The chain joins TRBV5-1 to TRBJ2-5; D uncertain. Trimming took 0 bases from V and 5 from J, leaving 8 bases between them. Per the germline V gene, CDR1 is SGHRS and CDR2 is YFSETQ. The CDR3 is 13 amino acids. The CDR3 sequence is CASSLAGWETQYF. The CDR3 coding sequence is TGCGCCAGCAGCTTGGCTGGCTGGGAGACCCAGTACTTC.

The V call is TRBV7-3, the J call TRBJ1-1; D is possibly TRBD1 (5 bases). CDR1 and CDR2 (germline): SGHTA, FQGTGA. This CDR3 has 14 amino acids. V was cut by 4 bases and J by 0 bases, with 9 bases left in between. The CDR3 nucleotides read TGTGCCAGCAGCTCGGGACCGATGAACACTGAAGCTTTCTTT. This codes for CASSSGPMNTEAFF. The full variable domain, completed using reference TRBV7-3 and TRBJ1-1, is GAGVSQTPSNKVTEKGKYVELRCDPISGHTALYWYRQSLGQGPEFLIYFQGTGAADDSGLPNDRFFAVRPEGSVSTLKIQRTERGDSAVYLCASSSGPMNTEAFFGQGTRLTVV.

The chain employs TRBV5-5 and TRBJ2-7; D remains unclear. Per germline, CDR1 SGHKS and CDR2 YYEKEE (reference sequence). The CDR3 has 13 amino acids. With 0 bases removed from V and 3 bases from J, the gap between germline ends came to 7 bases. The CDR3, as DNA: TGTGCCAGCAGCTTGGTCGTCGGCTACGAGCAGTACTTC. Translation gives CASSLVVGYEQYF.

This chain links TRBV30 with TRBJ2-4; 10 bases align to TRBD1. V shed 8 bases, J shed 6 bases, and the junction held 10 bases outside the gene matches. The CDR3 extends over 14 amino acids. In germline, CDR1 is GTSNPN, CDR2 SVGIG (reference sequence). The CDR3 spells CATTTGGLGNIQYF. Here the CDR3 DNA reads TGTGCCACCACGACAGGGGGCCTTGGAAACATTCAGTACTTC.

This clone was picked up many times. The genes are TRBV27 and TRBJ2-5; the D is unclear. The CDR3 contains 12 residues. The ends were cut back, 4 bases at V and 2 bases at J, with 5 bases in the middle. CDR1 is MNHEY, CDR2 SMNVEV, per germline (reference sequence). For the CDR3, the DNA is TGTGCCAGCAGTTCCCGACAAGAGACCCAGTACTTC. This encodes CASSSRQETQYF.

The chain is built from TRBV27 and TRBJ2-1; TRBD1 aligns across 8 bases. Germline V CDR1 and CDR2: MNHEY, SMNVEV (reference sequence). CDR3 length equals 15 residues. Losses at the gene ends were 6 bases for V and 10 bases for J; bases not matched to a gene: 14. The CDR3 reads CASSPLGQGVKEQFF. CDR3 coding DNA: TGTGCCAGCAGCCCCTTAGGACAGGGAGTAAAGGAGCAGTTCTTC.